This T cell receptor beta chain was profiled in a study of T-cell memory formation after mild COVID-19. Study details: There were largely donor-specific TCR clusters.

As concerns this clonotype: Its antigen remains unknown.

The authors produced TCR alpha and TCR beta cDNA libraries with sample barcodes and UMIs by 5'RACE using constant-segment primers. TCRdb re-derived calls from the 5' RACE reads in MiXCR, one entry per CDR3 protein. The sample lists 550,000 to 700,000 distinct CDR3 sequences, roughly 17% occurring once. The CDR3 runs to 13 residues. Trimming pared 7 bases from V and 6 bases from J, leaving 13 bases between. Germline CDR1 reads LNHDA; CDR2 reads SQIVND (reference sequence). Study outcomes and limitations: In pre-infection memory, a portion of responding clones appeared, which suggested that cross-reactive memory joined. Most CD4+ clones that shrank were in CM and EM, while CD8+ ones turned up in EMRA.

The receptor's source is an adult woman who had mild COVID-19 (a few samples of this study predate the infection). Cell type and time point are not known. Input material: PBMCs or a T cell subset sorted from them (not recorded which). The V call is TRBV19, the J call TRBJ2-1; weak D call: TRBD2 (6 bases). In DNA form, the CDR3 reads TGTGCCAGTAACCCCCAGGGAGGCAATGAGCAGTTCTTC. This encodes CASNPQGGNEQFF.